The entry below gives a single TCR beta chain sequence along with its context. Its antigen is unidentified. Total RNA amounting to roughly 480 ng was the source from which TCR beta cDNA was made with a constant-region primer. It was through three nested multiplex PCR rounds of slightly modified ARM-PCR that TCR beta libraries arose. Running around 9 cycles apiece, the first two PCR rounds relied on TRBV1-TRBV30 forward primers together with a C-beta reverse primer. TCRdb reanalysed the multiplex PCR reads using MiXCR and keeps one entry per CDR3 protein. The top ten hold roughly 6% of the sample, which has fewer than 350,000 distinct CDR3 sequences, approximately 64% seen once. The CDR3 extends over 14 amino acids. The ends lost 6 bases at V and 2 bases at J; junction bases unmatched: 6. The germline gives CDR1 SGHRS, CDR2 YFSETQ. This sample stems from a study of tumor-infiltrating lymphocytes in primary liver carcinoma. Study as a whole: Stage T1-T3 N0M0 tumors measured roughly 4.2 to 10 cm at most. Samples returned roughly 3.5 to 7.5 million productive TCRbeta reads each. Read depth did not differ significantly between tissue types.

It was unsorted whole blood that yielded blood RNA, and germline DNA was also extracted. Study outcomes and limitations: Pairs of tumor regions overlapped more than tumor-adjacent and tumor-blood pairs did.

This receptor was taken from a man aged 35 to 55 with primary liver carcinoma and hepatitis B virus infection. The V call is TRBV5-1, the J call TRBJ1-2; the match to TRBD1 covers 8 bases. Sequencing input: peripheral blood. CDR3 DNA: TGCGCCAGCAAGTCACAGGGGGACAACTATGGCTACACCTTC. This sequence encodes CASKSQGDNYGYTF.